A selection of T cell receptor beta chains follows, all from one sample in a study of post-analysis software for immune sequencing data. MiXCR, applied by TCRdb to the PCR reads, yields one record per CDR3 protein. The table records fewer than 850,000 distinct CDR3 sequences, about 32% of them present only once. The sample comprised blood. These receptors were collected from a girl between 5 and 17 years old with multiple sclerosis. The conserved cysteine and the conserved F or W are not part of the CDR3 here. Clone size appears in some rows only: once, few, many, or a class for an expanded clone.

>NA|TRBV20-1|TRBJ1-1
SAYPVTGGLNTEAF
>once|TRBV10-3|TRBJ2-2
AIRLPDRSMNTGELF
>NA|TRBV20-1|TRBJ1-1
SAEGGGSGTEAF
>many|TRBV29-1|TRBJ2-7
SVVGANYEQY
>NA|TRBV29-1|TRBJ1-2
SGFLTNYGYT
>NA|TRBV29-1|TRBJ1-2
SVRTGFGYT
>NA|TRBV11-2|TRBJ1-4
ASSLGVSAGSYEKLF
>NA|TRBV20-1|TRBJ1-2
SAPPGGRYGYT
>NA|TRBV27|TRBJ1-2
ASSLWDSGYGYT
>NA|TRBV6-5|TRBJ1-4
ASSYAMGRGEKLF
>NA|TRBV6-1|TRBJ2-7
ASSAIDEQY
>NA|TRBV15|TRBJ1-5
ATSRSLGGNQPQH
>NA|TRBV20-1|TRBJ2-7
SAKTGGTYEQY
>NA|TRBV20-1|TRBJ2-1
SASQGLAGGINEQF
>few|TRBV2|TRBJ2-1
ASTYSGNEQF
>NA|TRBV10-1|TRBJ2-3
ASSPSGRLDTRY
>NA|TRBV28|TRBJ2-7
ASSPGLDSYEQY
>few|TRBV7-8|TRBJ1-5
ASSLARQGAGQPQH
>NA|TRBV4-1|TRBJ1-6
ASSQFQFENSPLH